One and the same sample provided the 3 T cell receptor beta chains below, sequenced in a study of cytotoxic CD8 clonotypes in ibrutinib-treated CLL (dated by TCRdb to the early 2020s). What this sample's time point label stands for: 20 to 25 months on ibrutinib. Receptor libraries were prepared by the immunoSEQ multiplex PCR assay. The table was pulled from immuneACCESS by TCRdb, which kept in-frame rearrangements only. Such tables lose some clones; where checked, under half of the loss comes from unresolved V genes, and the rest has no known cause. The sample contains 45,000 or so clones, about three fifths of them found a single time. The ten largest clones represent 25% to 30% of the sample. This specimen was PBMCs, taken after 24 months of ibrutinib treatment. These receptors originate from a human donor with chronic lymphocytic leukemia.

This chain joins TRBV20-1 and TRBJ2-3; unclear D gene. Germline CDR1 DFQATT, CDR2 SNEGSKA (reference sequence). Trimming took 3 bases from V and 6 from J, leaving 4 bases between them. CDR3 size: 10 residues. The CDR3 DNA follows: TGCAGTGCTAGCAGGGATACGCAGTATTTT. Translating gives CSASRDTQYF.

The chain links TRBV29-1 to TRBJ2-3; either TRBD1 or TRBD2 may supply D (5 bases each). The CDR3 contains 14 residues. Germline assignment: CDR1 SQVTM and CDR2 ANQGSEA. V was pared by 1 base and J by 1 base, with 9 bases between. The CDR3, as DNA: TGCAGCGTTGAAGGGGGGAAGGGCACAGATACGCAGTATTTT. Its protein is CSVEGGKGTDTQYF.

This clone was picked up one time. The chain is built from TRBV5-6 and TRBJ2-7, with D tentatively TRBD1 (5 bases). Germline loops: CDR1 SGHDT, CDR2 YYEEEE. The V end lost 0 bases, the J end lost 4 bases, and 8 bases lay between the germline ends. CDR3 size: 13 residues. CDR3 DNA sequence: TGTGCCAGCAGCTTGGGACAGAGATACGAGCAGTACTTC. This codes for CASSLGQRYEQYF.